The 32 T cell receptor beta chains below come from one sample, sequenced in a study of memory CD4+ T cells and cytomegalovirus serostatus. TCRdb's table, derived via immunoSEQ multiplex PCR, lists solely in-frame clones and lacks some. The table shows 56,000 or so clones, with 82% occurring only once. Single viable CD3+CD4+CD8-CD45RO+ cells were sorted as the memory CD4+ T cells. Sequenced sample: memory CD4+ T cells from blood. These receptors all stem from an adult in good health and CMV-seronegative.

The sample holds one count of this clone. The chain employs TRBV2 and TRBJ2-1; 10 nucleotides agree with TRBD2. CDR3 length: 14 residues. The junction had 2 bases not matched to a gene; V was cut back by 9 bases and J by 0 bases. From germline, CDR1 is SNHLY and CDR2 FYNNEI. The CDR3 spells CASERGGSYNEQFF. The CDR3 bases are TGTGCCAGTGAGCGGGGGGGCTCCTACAATGAGCAGTTCTTC. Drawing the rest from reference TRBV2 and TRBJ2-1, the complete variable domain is EPEVTQTPSHQVTQMGQEVILRCVPISNHLYFYWYRQILGQKVEFLVSFYNNEISEKSEIFDDQFSVERPDGSNFTLKIRSTKLEDSAMYFCASERGGSYNEQFFGPGTRLTVL.

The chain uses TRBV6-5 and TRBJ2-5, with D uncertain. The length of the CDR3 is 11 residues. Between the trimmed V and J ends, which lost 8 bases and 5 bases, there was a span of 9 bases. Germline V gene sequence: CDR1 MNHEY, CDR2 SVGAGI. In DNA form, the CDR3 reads TGTGCCAGCGGGATTAAGGAGACCCAGTACTTC. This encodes CASGIKETQYF.

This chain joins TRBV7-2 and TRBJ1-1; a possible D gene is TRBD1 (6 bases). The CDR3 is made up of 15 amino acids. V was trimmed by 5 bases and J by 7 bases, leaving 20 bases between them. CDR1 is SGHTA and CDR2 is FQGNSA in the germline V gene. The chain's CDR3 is CASSPLGGRTSEAFF. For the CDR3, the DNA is TGTGCCAGCAGCCCGCTAGGGGGGCGTACGAGTGAAGCTTTCTTT.

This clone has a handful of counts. The chain's CDR3 is CASSSPDRDRNEQFF. CDR3 nucleotide sequence: TGTGCCAGCAGCTCCCCGGACAGGGATCGCAATGAGCAGTTCTTC. The chain joins TRBV9 to TRBJ2-1; 8 bases align to TRBD1. Trimming cost V 4 bases and J 6 bases; bases outside gene matches: 9. CDR1 and CDR2 from the germline V gene are SGDLS and YYNGEE. This CDR3 is built from 15 residues.

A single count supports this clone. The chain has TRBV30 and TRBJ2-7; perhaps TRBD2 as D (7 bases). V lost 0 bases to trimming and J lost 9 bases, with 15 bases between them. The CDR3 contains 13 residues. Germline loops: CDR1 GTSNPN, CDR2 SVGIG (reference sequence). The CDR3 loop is CAWSVIVGGPQYF. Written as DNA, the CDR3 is TGTGCCTGGAGTGTAATTGTGGGGGGGCCGCAGTACTTC.

The CDR3 region has the DNA TGTGCCATCAGTGACCCCGGGACAATCTACGAGCAGTACTTC. Translation gives CAISDPGTIYEQYF. The rearrangement joins TRBV10-3 to TRBJ2-7; D might be TRBD1 (6 bases). CDR3 size: 14 residues. Trimming removed 3 bases from V and 3 bases from J, with 12 bases in between. From germline, CDR1 is ENHRY and CDR2 SYGVKD.

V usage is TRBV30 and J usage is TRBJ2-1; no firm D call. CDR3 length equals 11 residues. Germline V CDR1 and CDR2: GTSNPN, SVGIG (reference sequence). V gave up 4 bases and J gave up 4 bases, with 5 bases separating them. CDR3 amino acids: CAWTQYNEQFF. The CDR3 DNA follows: TGTGCCTGGACCCAATACAATGAGCAGTTCTTC. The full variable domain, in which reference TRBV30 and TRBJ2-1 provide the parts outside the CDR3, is SQTIHQWPATLVQPVGSPLSLECTVEGTSNPNLYWYRQAAGRGLQLLFYSVGIGQISSEVPQNLSASRPQDRQFILSSKKLLLSDSGFYLCAWTQYNEQFFGPGTRLTVL.

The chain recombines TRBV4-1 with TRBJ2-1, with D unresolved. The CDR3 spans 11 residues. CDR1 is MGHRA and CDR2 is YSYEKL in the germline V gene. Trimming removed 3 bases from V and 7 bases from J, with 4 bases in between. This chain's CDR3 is CASSQRNEQFF. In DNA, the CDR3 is TGCGCCAGCAGCCAGAGGAATGAGCAGTTCTTC.

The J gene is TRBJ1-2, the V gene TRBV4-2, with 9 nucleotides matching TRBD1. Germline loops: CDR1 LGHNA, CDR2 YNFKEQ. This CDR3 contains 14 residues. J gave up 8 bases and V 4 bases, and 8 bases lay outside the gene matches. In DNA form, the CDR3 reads TGTGCCAGCAGCCCGGGACAGGGTGAGGAGGGCTACACCTTC. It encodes CASSPGQGEEGYTF.

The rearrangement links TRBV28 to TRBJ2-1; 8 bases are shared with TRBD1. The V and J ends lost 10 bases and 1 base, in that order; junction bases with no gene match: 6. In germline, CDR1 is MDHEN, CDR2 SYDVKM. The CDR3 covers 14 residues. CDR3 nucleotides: TGTGCCACCCGAACAGGGGGATCCTACAATGAGCAGTTCTTC. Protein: CATRTGGSYNEQFF.

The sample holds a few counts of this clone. CDR3: CASSPGQVSYEQYF. CDR3 DNA sequence: TGTGCCAGCAGCCCGGGACAGGTGTCCTACGAGCAGTACTTC. The genes are TRBV7-9 and TRBJ2-7, with 8 bases aligning to TRBD1. Germline V CDR1 and CDR2: SEHNR, FQNEAQ (reference sequence). This CDR3 is built from 14 residues. Trimming at V came to 5 bases and at J to 1 base, leaving 4 bases not matched to a gene.

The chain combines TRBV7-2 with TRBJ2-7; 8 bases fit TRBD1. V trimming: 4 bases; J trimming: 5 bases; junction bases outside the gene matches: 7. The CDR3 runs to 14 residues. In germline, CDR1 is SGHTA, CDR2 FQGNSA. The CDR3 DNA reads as TGTGCCAGCAGCTCTGGACAGGGCATCAACGAGCAGTACTTC. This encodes CASSSGQGINEQYF.

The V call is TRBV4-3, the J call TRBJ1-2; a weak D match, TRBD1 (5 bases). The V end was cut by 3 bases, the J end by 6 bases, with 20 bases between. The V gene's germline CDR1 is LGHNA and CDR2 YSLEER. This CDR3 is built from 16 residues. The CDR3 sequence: CASSHSRVRLKDGYTF. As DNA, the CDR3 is TGCGCCAGCAGCCATTCCAGGGTCCGCCTAAAGGATGGCTACACCTTC.

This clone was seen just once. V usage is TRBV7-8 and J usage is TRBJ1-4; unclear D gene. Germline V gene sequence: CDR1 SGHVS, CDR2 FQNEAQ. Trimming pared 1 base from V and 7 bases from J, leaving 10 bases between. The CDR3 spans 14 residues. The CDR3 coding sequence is TGTGCCAGCAGCTTAGGGACCCTGGGTGAAAAACTGTTTTTT. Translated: CASSLGTLGEKLFF.

The CDR3: CASSLRTGRNTEAFF. The CDR3 DNA reads as TGTGCCAGCAGCTTAAGGACAGGACGGAACACTGAAGCTTTCTTT. The V and J genes are TRBV11-1 and TRBJ1-1; 7 nucleotides agree with TRBD1. CDR1 SGHAT and CDR2 FQDESV come from the germline V gene (reference sequence). The CDR3 spans 15 residues. V shed 2 bases, J shed 1 base, and the junction held 4 bases outside the gene matches.

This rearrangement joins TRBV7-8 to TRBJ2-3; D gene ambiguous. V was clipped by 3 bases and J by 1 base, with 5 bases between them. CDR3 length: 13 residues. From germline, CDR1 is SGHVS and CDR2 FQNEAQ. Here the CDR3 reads CASSFQRTDTQYF. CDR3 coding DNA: TGTGCCAGCAGCTTTCAGCGCACAGATACGCAGTATTTT.

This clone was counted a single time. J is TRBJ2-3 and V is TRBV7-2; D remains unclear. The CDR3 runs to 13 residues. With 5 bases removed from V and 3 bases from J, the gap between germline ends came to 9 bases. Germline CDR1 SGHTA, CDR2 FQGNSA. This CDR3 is CASSLGRTDTQYF. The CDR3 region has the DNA TGTGCCAGCAGCCTCGGACGAACAGATACGCAGTATTTT.

In DNA form, the CDR3 reads TGCAGCGTCCAAGCCGGAGGGAATTCACCCCTCCACTTT. Its translation is CSVQAGGNSPLHF. The genes are TRBV29-1 and TRBJ1-6, with D uncertain. The CDR3 runs 13 residues. Trimming shortened V by 6 bases and J by 7 bases, and 13 bases separated the two germline ends. Germline CDR1 reads SQVTM; CDR2 reads ANQGSEA. The complete variable domain, with remaining parts taken from reference TRBV29-1 and TRBJ1-6, reads SAVISQKPSRDICQRGTSLTIQCQVDSQVTMMFWYRQQPGQSLTLIATANQGSEATYESGFVIDKFPISRPNLTFSTLTVSNMSPEDSSIYLCSVQAGGNSPLHFGNGTRLTVT.

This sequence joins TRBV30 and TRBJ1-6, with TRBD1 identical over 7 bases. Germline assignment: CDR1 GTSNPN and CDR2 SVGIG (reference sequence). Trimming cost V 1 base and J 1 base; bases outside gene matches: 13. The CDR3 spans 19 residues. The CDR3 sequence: CAWSGPQDRERSYNSPLHF. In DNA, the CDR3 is TGTGCCTGGAGTGGGCCCCAAGACAGGGAACGGTCCTATAATTCACCCCTCCACTTT.

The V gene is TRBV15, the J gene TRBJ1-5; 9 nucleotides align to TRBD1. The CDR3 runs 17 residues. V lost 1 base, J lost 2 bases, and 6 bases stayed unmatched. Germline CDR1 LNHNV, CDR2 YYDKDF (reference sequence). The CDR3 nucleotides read TGTGCCACCAGCAGAGGGACAGGGGCCGGTGGCAATCAGCCCCAGCATTTT. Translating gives CATSRGTGAGGNQPQHF. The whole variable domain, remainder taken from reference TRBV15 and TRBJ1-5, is DAMVIQNPRYQVTQFGKPVTLSCSQTLNHNVMYWYQQKSSQAPKLLFHYYDKDFNNEADTPDNFQSRRPNTSFCFLDIRSPGLGDTAMYLCATSRGTGAGGNQPQHFGDGTRLSIL.

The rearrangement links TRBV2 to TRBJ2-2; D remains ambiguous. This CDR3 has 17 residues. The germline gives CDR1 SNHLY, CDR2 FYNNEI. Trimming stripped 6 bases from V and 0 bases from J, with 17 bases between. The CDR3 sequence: CASSALRKLANTGELFF. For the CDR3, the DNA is TGTGCCAGCAGCGCCTTACGAAAACTGGCGAACACCGGGGAGCTGTTTTTT.

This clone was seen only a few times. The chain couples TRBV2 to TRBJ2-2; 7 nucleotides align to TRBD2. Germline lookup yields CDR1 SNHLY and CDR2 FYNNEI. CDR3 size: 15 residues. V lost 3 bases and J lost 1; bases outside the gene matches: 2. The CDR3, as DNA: TGTGCCAGCAGTGAGAAGCGGGGGAACACCGGGGAGCTGTTTTTT. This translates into CASSEKRGNTGELFF.

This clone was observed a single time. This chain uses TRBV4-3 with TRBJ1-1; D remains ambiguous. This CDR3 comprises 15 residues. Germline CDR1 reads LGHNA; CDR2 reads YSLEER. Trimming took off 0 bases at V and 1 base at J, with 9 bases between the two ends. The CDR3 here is CASSQDLRGNTEAFF. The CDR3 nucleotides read TGCGCCAGCAGCCAAGACCTAAGAGGGAACACTGAAGCTTTCTTT.

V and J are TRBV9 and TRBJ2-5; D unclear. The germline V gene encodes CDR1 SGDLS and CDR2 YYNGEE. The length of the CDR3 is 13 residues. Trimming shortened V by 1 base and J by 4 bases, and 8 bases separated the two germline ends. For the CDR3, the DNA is TGTGCCAGCAGCGTATCTAGATCAGAGACCCAGTACTTC. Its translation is CASSVSRSETQYF.

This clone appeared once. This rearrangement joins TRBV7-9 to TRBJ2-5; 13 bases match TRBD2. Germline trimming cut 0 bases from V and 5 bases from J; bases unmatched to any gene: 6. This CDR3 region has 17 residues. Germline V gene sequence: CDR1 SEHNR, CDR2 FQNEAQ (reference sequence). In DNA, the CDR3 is TGTGCCAGCAGCTTAGCGGGGACTAGCGGGGCGAGGGAGACCCAGTACTTC. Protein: CASSLAGTSGARETQYF.

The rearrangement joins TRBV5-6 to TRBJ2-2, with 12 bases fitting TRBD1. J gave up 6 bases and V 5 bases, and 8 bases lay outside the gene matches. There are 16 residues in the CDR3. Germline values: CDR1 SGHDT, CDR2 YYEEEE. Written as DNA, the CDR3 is TGTGCCAGCAGGCTCCGGGACAGGGGGCCCCCCGGGGAGCTGTTTTTT. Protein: CASRLRDRGPPGELFF.

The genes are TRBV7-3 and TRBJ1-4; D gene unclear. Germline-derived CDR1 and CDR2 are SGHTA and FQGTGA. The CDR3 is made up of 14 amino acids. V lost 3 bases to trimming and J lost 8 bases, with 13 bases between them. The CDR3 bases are TGTGCCAGCAGCTTCAGCGTAATCCGGGAAAAACTGTTTTTT. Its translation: CASSFSVIREKLFF.

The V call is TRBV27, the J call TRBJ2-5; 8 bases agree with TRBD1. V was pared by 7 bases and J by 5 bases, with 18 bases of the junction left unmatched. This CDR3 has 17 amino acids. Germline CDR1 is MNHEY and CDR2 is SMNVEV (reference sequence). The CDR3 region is CASKRGDRLGSGETQYF. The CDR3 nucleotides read TGTGCCAGCAAAAGAGGGGACAGGTTGGGTTCGGGGGAGACCCAGTACTTC.

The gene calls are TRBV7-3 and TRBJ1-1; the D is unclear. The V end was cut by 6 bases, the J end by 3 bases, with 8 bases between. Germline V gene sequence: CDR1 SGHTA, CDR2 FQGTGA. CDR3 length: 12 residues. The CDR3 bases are TGTGCCAGCAGTGCCGGGGACACTGAAGCTTTCTTT. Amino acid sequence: CASSAGDTEAFF.

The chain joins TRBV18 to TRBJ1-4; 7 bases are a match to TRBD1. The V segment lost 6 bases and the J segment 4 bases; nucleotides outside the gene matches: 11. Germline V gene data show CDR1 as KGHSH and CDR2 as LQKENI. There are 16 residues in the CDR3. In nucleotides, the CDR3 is TGTGCCAGCTCCCTGCCGGTGGACAGGCTTAATGAAAAACTGTTTTTT. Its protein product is CASSLPVDRLNEKLFF.

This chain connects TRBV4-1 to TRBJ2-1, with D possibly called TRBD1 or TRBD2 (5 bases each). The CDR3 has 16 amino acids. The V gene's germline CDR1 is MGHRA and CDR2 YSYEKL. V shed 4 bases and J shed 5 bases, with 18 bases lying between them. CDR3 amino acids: CASSRPRGRDNNEQFF. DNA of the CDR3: TGCGCCAGCAGCCGCCCCCGGGGCAGGGATAACAATGAGCAGTTCTTC.

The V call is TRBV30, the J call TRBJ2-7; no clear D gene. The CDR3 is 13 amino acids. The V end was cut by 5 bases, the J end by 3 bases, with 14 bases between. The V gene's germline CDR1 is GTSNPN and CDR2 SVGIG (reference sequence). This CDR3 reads CAWGKGSLYEQYF. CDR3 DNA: TGTGCCTGGGGGAAGGGTTCCCTCTACGAGCAGTACTTC.